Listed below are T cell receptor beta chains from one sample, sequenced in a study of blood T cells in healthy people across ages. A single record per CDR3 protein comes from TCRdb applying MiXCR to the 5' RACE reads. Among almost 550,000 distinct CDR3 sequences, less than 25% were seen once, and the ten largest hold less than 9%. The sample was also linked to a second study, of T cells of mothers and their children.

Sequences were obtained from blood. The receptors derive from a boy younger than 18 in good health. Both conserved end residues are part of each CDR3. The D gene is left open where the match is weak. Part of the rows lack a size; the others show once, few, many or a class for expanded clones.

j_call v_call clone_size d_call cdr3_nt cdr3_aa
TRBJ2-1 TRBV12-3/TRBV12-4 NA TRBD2 TGTGCCAGCAGTTTTTTGTTAGCGGGAGGGCTCAGTGAGCAGTTCTTC CASSFLLAGGLSEQFF
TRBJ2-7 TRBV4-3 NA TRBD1 TGCGCCAGCAGCATGGACAGGGGGTGGTACGAGCAGTACTTC CASSMDRGWYEQYF
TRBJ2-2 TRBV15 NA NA TGTGCCACCAGTGACAAAAACACCGGGGAGCTGTTTTTT CATSDKNTGELFF
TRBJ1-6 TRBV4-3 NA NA TGCGCCAGCAGCCAAGAAGCGCGTAATTCACCCCTCCACTTT CASSQEARNSPLHF
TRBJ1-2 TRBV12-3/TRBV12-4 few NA TGTGCCAGCAGTTTGTCGAATAACTATGGCTACACCTTC CASSLSNNYGYTF
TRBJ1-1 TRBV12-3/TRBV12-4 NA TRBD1 TGTGCCAGCAGTACAGGGGTGGGGACTGCAGCTTTCTTT CASSTGVGTAAFF
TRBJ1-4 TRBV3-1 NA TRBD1 TGTGCCAGCAGCCAAGGACAGGGGGGAAGTGAAAAACTGTTTTTT CASSQGQGGSEKLFF
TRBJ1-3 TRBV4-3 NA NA TGCGCCAGCAGTGACGACCGGGGTATCTCTGGAAACACCATATATTTT CASSDDRGISGNTIYF
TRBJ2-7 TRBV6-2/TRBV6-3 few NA TGTGCCAGCAGTCCCCTCCTTAGCGTATCAAGCTCCTACGAGCAGTACTTC CASSPLLSVSSSYEQYF
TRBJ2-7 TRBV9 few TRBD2 TGTGCCAGCAGCGTAGCGGGAGGTACCTACGAGCAGTACTTC CASSVAGGTYEQYF
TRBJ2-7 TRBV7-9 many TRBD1 TGTGCCAGCAGCTTAGTTGGCCGGACAGGAATATCTACCTACGAGCAGTACTTC CASSLVGRTGISTYEQYF
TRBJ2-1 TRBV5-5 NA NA TGTGCCAGCAGCAGGGGCGGGGCCCTCAATGAGCAGTTCTTC CASSRGGALNEQFF
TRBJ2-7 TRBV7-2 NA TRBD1 TGTGCCAGCAGCTTAAACAGGGGAAGGCAGTACTTC CASSLNRGRQYF
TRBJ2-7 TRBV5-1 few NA TGCGCCAGCAGCCCTCGGGCAATGGGGACCTACGAGCAGTACTTC CASSPRAMGTYEQYF
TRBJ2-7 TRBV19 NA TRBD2 TGTGCCGCCAGTAGCGGGAAATACGAGCAGTACTTC CAASSGKYEQYF
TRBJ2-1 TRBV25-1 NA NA TGTGCCAGCAGTGAGGTGGGCCGGAATGAGCAGTTCTTC CASSEVGRNEQFF
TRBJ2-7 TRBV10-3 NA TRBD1 TGTGCCATCAGGGGGACAGGGGGCATGAACGAGCAGTACTTC CAIRGTGGMNEQYF
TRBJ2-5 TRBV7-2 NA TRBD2 TGTGCCAGCAGCTTATCTCGACTAGCGGGAGAGGAGCAGTACTTC CASSLSRLAGEEQYF
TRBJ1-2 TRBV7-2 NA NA TGTGCCAGCAGCCAAGGGTTCTATGGCTACACCTTC CASSQGFYGYTF
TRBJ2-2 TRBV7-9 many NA TGTGCCAGCAGCAGCGGGGAGCTGTTTTTT CASSSGELFF
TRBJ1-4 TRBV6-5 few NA TGTGCCAGCAGTTATGGGCAGCATAATGAAAAACTGTTTTTT CASSYGQHNEKLFF
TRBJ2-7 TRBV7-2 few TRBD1 TGTGCCAGCAGAGCCGGGACAGTCTACGAGCAGTACTTC CASRAGTVYEQYF
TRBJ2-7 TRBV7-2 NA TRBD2 TGTGCCAGCAGCTTCAATCGGGACTACGCGCAGTACTTC CASSFNRDYAQYF
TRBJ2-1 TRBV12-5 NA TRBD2 TGTGCTAGTGGTTTGGCGACGACTAGCGGGGCTTACAATGAGCAGTTCTTC CASGLATTSGAYNEQFF